This T cell receptor (beta chain) was recorded in a study of identical twins. This clonotype was recorded a few times. The CDR3 sequence is 12 residues long. Germline-derived CDR1 and CDR2 are SQVTM and ANQGSEA. V shed 4 bases, J shed 8 bases, and the junction held 5 bases outside the gene matches. TCRdb recomputed calls from the 5' RACE reads with MiXCR, one row per CDR3 protein. In the table there are under 900,000 distinct CDR3 sequences, roughly 18% of which are singletons. The sample also formed part of further work on T cells expressing NK-cell markers.

This TCR came from a woman aged 18-29 years in good health. The chain uses TRBV29-1 and TRBJ2-1; TRBD2 matches at 7 bases. Sequencing was performed on PBMCs. The CDR3 reads CSVGLAFDEQFF. The CDR3 DNA reads TGCAGCGTTGGACTAGCTTTTGATGAGCAGTTCTTC.